The entry below describes one T cell receptor beta chain. Reverse transcription of roughly 0.45 to 1 ug RNA was performed with random hexamers. Amplification of TCR beta CDR3 used immunoSEQ multiplex PCR across 54 Vbeta and 13 Jbeta. TCRdb reprocessed the immunoSEQ multiplex PCR reads via MiXCR and lists one record per CDR3 protein. The sample lists around 80,000 distinct CDR3 sequences, 96% occurring once. The sequenced target, TCR beta, came from blood CD8+ and CD4+ T cells. This sample is drawn from a study of CD8 T cells in Susac syndrome. The germline V and J ends were trimmed by 7 bases and 5 bases, with 17 bases remaining between them. CDR3 length: 14 amino acids. Germline assignment: CDR1 SEHNR and CDR2 FQNEAQ (reference sequence).

The genes are TRBV7-9 and TRBJ1-2; D perhaps matches TRBD1 (6 bases). Sequencing was carried out using CD8+ T cells from PBMCs. The clonotype was recovered from a human donor with Susac syndrome. In nucleotides, the CDR3 is TGTGCCAGCACCGACACAGGGAGCGGGTATGGCTACACCTTC. The encoded protein is CASTDTGSGYGYTF.